This T cell receptor beta chain comes out of a study of T cells in localized non-small cell lung cancer. The method was immunoSEQ multiplex PCR; TCRdb's version includes in-frame clones alone and lacks a portion of them. The table lists 70,000 to 75,000 clones, roughly 83% of them singletons. Germline CDR1 reads LNHDA; CDR2 reads SQIVND (reference sequence). The CDR3 consists of 15 residues. Trimming shortened V by 6 bases and J by 0 bases, and 12 bases separated the two germline ends. This chain connects TRBV19 to TRBJ1-3; D may be TRBD1 (5 bases). The sequence was obtained from a female donor over 55 with stage I lung adenocarcinoma. This specimen was peripheral blood, taken before any cancer treatment. The CDR3 region is CASSLHDSSGNTIYF. The CDR3 DNA reads as TGTGCCAGTAGCCTTCACGACAGCTCTGGAAACACCATATATTTT.